The TCR beta chain described here comes from a study of OX40 agonist ivuxolimab in advanced cancers. Study details: People in dose escalation had one of these cancers: hepatocellular carcinoma, melanoma, renal cell or head and neck cancer. Having had anti-PD-1, anti-PD-L1 or anti-CTLA-4 therapy before was allowed, and about 42% had some. Study-wide results and limits: With doses of 0.1 to 3.0 mg/kg, CD4+ and CD8+ blood T cells had undergone clonal expansion by week 6. Antigen specificity remained undetermined for the expanded peripheral T cells.

As for this clone: The antigen is undetermined.

Trimming shortened V by 0 bases and J by 1 base, and 6 bases separated the two germline ends. The CDR3 is made up of 14 amino acids. Germline CDR1 and CDR2: MDHEN and SYDVKM. Using immunoSEQ multiplex PCR, the repertoire was profiled, and TCRdb retains in-frame clones only, with some absent. The table shows some 74,000 clones, with roughly four fifths occurring only once. Here the sequenced sample was CD4+ or CD8+ T cells sorted from blood, taken in a trial of the OX40 agonist ivuxolimab. The sequence derives from an adult with an advanced solid tumor such as melanoma, head and neck, liver or kidney cancer. This sequence joins TRBV28 and TRBJ1-1, with unresolved D. CDR3 bases: TGTGCCAGCAGTTTATGGGGCCCGAACACTGAAGCTTTCTTT. Translation: CASSLWGPNTEAFF.